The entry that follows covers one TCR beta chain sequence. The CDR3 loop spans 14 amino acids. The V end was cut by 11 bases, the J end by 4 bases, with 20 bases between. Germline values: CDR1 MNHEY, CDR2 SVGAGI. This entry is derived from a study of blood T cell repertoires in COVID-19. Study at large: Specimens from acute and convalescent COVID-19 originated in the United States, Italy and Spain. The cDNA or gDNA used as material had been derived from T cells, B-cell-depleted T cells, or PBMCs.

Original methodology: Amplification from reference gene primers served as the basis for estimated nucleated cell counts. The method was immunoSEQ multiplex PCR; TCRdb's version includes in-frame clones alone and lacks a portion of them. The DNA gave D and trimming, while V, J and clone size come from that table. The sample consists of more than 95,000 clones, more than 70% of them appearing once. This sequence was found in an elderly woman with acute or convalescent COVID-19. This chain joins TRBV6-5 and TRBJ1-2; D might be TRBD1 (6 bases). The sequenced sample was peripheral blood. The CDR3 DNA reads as TGTGCCCACTATCGGGGGGGCCAGTTCTATGGCTACACCTTC. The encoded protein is CAHYRGGQFYGYTF.